The 15 T cell receptor beta chains below were found in one sample sequenced in a study of T-cell reconstitution after alpha-beta-depleted transplantation in children. Using unique molecular identifiers, the investigators prepared the TCRbeta library. TCRdb ran MiXCR on the PCR reads and lists one entry per CDR3 protein. This table has approximately 400,000 distinct CDR3 sequences, 15% to 20% appearing once. Sequenced material: PBMCs, mostly from graft donor cells, taken 360 days after TCRalphabeta/CD19-depleted stem cell transplant. The receptors originated from a boy younger than two who had a stem cell transplant for Wiskott-Aldrich syndrome, so the T cells may come from the graft donor.

This chain joins TRBV11-2 and TRBJ2-2; no definite D call. This CDR3 spans 16 amino acids. Deletions cut 5 bases from V and 4 bases from J, with 17 bases between. Germline assignment: CDR1 SGHAT and CDR2 FQNNGV. CDR3 nucleotides: TGTGCCAGCAGCCTTCCTCGGGCAATCGGCACCGGGGAGCTGTTTTTT. Translated, it gives CASSLPRAIGTGELFF.

The V gene is TRBV7-2, the J gene TRBJ2-3, with D possibly matching TRBD2 (7 bases). Germline V CDR1 and CDR2: SGHTA, FQGNSA. The CDR3 sequence is 17 residues long. Deletions cut 1 base from V and 3 bases from J, with 17 bases between. This chain's CDR3 is CASSLVGGAWETDTQYF. The CDR3 DNA is TGTGCCAGCAGCTTAGTAGGGGGGGCCTGGGAGACAGATACGCAGTATTTT.

This rearrangement joins TRBV20-1 to TRBJ2-3; 7 bases match TRBD2. CDR1 DFQATT and CDR2 SNEGSKA come from the germline V gene (reference sequence). With V trimmed by 4 bases and J by 5 bases, 15 bases remained unmatched. The CDR3 runs to 16 residues. Here the CDR3 DNA reads TGCAGTGCTAATCCACCGGAGGGAGGGCCAAGAGATACGCAGTATTTT. Translation: CSANPPEGGPRDTQYF.

This clonotype came up many times. The V and J genes are TRBV28 and TRBJ2-2; D call uncertain. The germline V gene has CDR1 MDHEN and CDR2 SYDVKM. The CDR3 is 14 amino acids. Trimming took off 3 bases at V and 3 bases at J, with 8 bases between the two ends. Here the CDR3 DNA reads TGTGCCAGCAGTTTGCCTTTGTACACCGGGGAGCTGTTTTTT. This sequence encodes CASSLPLYTGELFF.

The chain employs TRBV30 and TRBJ2-7; D uncertain. This CDR3 spans 12 amino acids. Germline CDR1 reads GTSNPN; CDR2 reads SVGIG (reference sequence). The ends were cut back, 0 bases at V and 5 bases at J, with 8 bases in the middle. The CDR3 loop reads CAWSVWSNEQYF. The CDR3 nucleotides read TGTGCCTGGAGTGTATGGTCTAACGAGCAGTACTTC.

The gene calls are TRBV11-3 and TRBJ2-7; no definite D call. The CDR3 totals 12 residues. The germline V gene encodes CDR1 SGHNT and CDR2 YENEEA. The germline V and J ends were trimmed by 2 bases and 6 bases, with 8 bases remaining between them. The CDR3 coding sequence is TGTGCCAGCAGCTTATGGGTACGCGAGCAGTACTTC. Amino acid sequence: CASSLWVREQYF.

This rearrangement joins TRBV29-1 to TRBJ1-6; 9 nucleotides agree with TRBD1. V lost 4 bases to trimming and J lost 8 bases; unmatched junction nucleotides: 0. CDR3 size: 12 residues. Germline V gives CDR1 SQVTM, CDR2 ANQGSEA. The CDR3 loop is CSVGTGDSPLHF. CDR3 DNA sequence: TGCAGCGTTGGGACAGGGGATTCACCCCTCCACTTT.

The chain carries TRBV13 and TRBJ1-1; no clear D. CDR3 length: 18 amino acids. CDR1 is PRHDT, CDR2 FYEKMQ, per germline (reference sequence). Trimming removed 0 bases from V and 7 bases from J, with 24 bases in between. The CDR3 nucleotides read TGTGCCAGCAGCTTAGGAAACCGCCGCCATCTGGATAACCGTGAAGCTTTCTTT. Translation gives CASSLGNRRHLDNREAFF. Filled out from reference TRBV13 and TRBJ1-1, the complete variable domain reads AAGVIQSPRHLIKEKRETATLKCYPIPRHDTVYWYQQGPGQDPQFLISFYEKMQSDKGSIPDRFSAQQFSDYHSELNMSSLELGDSALYFCASSLGNRRHLDNREAFFGQGTRLTVV.

V is TRBV5-6 and J is TRBJ1-6; 12 bases are shared with TRBD1. The trim removed 5 bases at V and 11 bases at J, leaving 5 bases unmatched. CDR1 SGHDT and CDR2 YYEEEE come from the germline V gene. This CDR3 region has 14 residues. This CDR3 is CASSYGTGGPPLHF. CDR3 nucleotides: TGTGCCAGCAGTTACGGGACAGGGGGCCCACCCCTCCACTTT.

This clonotype turned up a few times. The chain recombines TRBV20-1 with TRBJ1-3; D is unresolved. Between the trimmed V and J ends, which lost 2 bases and 2 bases, there was a span of 7 bases. CDR3 length: 13 amino acids. Germline assignment: CDR1 DFQATT and CDR2 SNEGSKA (reference sequence). CDR3 sequence: CSARREAGNTIYF. The CDR3 DNA reads as TGCAGTGCTAGAAGGGAAGCTGGAAACACCATATATTTT.

This clonotype appeared a single time. V and J are TRBV6-5 and TRBJ1-6; D gene unclear. Germline-derived CDR1 and CDR2 are MNHEY and SVGAGI. The CDR3 runs to 15 residues. The V and J ends lost 1 base and 14 bases respectively, with 18 bases between them. The DNA of the CDR3 is TGTGCCAGCAGTTACTTCAGGCAAAGGAGCGTGGCCCTCCACTTT. This encodes CASSYFRQRSVALHF.

The rearrangement uses TRBV12-3 or TRBV12-4 and TRBJ1-2; D unclear. This CDR3 contains 14 residues. V lost 2 bases to trimming and J lost 4 bases, with 11 bases between them. CDR3 protein: CASSLRLGPYGYTF. The CDR3 DNA reads TGTGCCAGCAGTTTACGCTTAGGGCCCTATGGCTACACCTTC.

The chain couples TRBV11-2 to TRBJ2-7; TRBD1 agrees at 7 bases. CDR1 SGHAT and CDR2 FQNNGV come from the germline V gene. J was trimmed by 6 bases and V by 4 bases; bases with no gene match: 9. CDR3 length: 14 residues. CDR3 nucleotide sequence: TGTGCCAGCAGCTACACGATAGGGGGCCCCGAGCAGTACTTC. This sequence encodes CASSYTIGGPEQYF.

This clonotype was found a few times. The chain carries TRBV11-2 and TRBJ1-1; maybe TRBD1 (5 bases). The CDR3 has 12 residues. V lost 11 bases to trimming and J lost 3 bases, with 13 bases between them. Germline V gene sequence: CDR1 SGHAT, CDR2 FQNNGV. The CDR3 reads CASRVLYTEAFF. The CDR3 DNA sequence: TGTGCCTCCAGGGTCTTGTACACTGAAGCTTTCTTT.

The chain recombines TRBV27 with TRBJ2-5, with 7 bases identical to TRBD2. V gave up 2 bases and J gave up 4 bases; unmatched junction bases: 4. The germline CDR1 and CDR2 sequences are MNHEY and SMNVEV (reference sequence). The CDR3 runs to 14 residues. The CDR3 DNA reads as TGTGCCAGCAGTTTAATTGGGGAGGGAGAGACCCAGTACTTC. This translates into CASSLIGEGETQYF.